This T cell receptor beta chain is from a study of Ad26.COV2.S vaccination and SARS-CoV-2 variants. Study-wide results and limits: Those who received vaccine or placebo ended up with similar non-spike TCR breadth. Post-vaccination spike-specific CD8+ and CD4+ T cell responses reportedly had substantial breadth. Vaccine recipients showed a spike-specific TCR breadth that was higher than in placebo recipients. TCR breadth and depth estimates may have understated total T cell responses.

Germline V lookup: CDR1 GTSNPN, CDR2 SVGIG (reference sequence). CDR3 length equals 15 residues. The V end was cut by 5 bases, the J end by 0 bases, with 14 bases between. As to this clone: Its antigen remains unknown.

The assay was immunoSEQ multiplex PCR, and TCRdb's table has in-frame clones only and misses some. The sample records about 350,000 clones, about 90% being singletons. The source is a human donor who had recovered from COVID-19. The chain recombines TRBV30 with TRBJ1-5; weak D call: TRBD1 (5 bases). Specimen: peripheral blood, collected after recovery from COVID-19. The CDR3 region has the DNA TGTGCCTGGTGGAAGGGACGGTATAGCAATCAGCCCCAGCATTTT. Its translation: CAWWKGRYSNQPQHF.